The subject of this entry is one T cell receptor (beta chain). This sample is drawn from a study of cytomegalovirus exposure and HLA in healthy donors. Study overall: The platform used for the 120 or so validation repertoires matched that of the 600 to 800 first-cohort repertoires, a later analysis reported.

CDR3 length: 16 residues. V was clipped by 3 bases and J by 8 bases; unmatched bases: 12. Germline CDR1 SGHTA, CDR2 FQGNSA. Measured with immunoSEQ multiplex PCR; TCRdb has only the in-frame clones, and not every one. This sample has a few hundred thousand clones; roughly 85% occur once, and the top ten carry more than 0.8%. The gene calls are TRBV7-2 and TRBJ2-1, with 8 bases that match TRBD2. Input material: PBMCs. The sequence was obtained from a woman younger than 30 in good health and CMV-seronegative. The CDR3 here is CASSFGPGLGYHEQFF. Here the CDR3 DNA reads TGTGCCAGCAGCTTCGGTCCGGGACTAGGGTATCATGAGCAGTTCTTC.